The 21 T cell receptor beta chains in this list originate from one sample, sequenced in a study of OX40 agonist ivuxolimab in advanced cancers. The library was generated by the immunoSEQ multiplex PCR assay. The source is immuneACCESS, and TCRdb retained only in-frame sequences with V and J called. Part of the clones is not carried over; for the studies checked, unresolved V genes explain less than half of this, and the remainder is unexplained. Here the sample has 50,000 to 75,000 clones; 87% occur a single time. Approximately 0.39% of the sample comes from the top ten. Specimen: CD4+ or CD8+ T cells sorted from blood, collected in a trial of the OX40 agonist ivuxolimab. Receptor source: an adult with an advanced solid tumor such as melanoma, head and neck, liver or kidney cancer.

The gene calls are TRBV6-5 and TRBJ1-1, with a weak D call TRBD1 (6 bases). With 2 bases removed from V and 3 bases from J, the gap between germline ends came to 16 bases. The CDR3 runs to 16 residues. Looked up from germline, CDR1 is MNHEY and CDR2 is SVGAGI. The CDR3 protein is CASSYRGAGGDTEAFF. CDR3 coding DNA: TGTGCCAGCAGTTACCGGGGGGCTGGGGGCGACACTGAAGCTTTCTTT.

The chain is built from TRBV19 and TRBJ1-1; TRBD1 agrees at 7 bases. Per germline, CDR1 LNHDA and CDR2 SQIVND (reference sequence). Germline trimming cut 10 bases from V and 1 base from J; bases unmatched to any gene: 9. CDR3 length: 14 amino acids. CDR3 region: CATSKDRQNTEAFF. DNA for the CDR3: TGTGCCACCTCAAAGGACAGGCAGAACACTGAAGCTTTCTTT.

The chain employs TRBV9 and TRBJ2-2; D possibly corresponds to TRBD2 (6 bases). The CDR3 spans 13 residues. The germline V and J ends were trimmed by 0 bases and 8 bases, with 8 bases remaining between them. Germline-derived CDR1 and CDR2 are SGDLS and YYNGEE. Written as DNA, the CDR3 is TGTGCCAGCAGCGTAGTAGCGGAAGGGGAGCTGTTTTTT. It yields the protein CASSVVAEGELFF.

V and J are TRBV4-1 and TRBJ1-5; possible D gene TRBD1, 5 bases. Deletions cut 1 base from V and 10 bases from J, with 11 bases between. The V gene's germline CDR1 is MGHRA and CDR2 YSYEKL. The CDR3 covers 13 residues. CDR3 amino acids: CASSQAPQAPQHF. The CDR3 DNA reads TGCGCCAGCAGCCAAGCCCCACAGGCCCCCCAGCATTTT.

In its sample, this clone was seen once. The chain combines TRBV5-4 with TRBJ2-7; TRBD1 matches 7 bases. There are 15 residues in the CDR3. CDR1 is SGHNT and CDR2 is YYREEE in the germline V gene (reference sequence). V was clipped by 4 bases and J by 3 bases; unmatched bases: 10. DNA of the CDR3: TGTGCCAGCAGCCCTTCCTCTCGGGACAGCTACGAGCAGTACTTC. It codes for CASSPSSRDSYEQYF.

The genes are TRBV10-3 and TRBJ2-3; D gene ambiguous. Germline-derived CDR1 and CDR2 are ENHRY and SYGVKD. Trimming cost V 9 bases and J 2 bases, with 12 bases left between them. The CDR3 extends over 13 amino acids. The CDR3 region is CAMRLGNTDTQYF. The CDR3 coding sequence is TGTGCCATGAGGTTAGGGAACACAGATACGCAGTATTTT.

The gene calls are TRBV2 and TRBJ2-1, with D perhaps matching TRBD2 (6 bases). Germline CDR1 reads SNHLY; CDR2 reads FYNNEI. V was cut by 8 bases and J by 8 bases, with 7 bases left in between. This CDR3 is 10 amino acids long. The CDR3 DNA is TGTGCCAGCTGGAGGGATGAGCAGTTCTTC. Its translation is CASWRDEQFF.

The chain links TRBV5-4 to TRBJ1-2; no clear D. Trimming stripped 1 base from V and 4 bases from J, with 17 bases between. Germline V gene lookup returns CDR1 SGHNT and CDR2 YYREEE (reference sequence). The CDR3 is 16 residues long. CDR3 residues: CASSLPAERVSYGYTF. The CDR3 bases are TGTGCCAGCAGCTTGCCTGCGGAGAGGGTTAGCTATGGCTACACCTTC. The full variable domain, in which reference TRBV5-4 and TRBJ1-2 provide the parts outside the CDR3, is ETGVTQSPTHLIKTRGQQVTLRCSSQSGHNTVSWYQQALGQGPQFIFQYYREEENGRGNFPPRFSGLQFPNYSSELNVNALELDDSALYLCASSLPAERVSYGYTFGSGTRLTVV.

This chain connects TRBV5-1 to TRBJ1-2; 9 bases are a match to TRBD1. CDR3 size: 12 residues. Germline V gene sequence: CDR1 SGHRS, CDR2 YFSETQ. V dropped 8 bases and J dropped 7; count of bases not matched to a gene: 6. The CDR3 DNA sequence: TGCGCCAGTGGGACAGGGAGCGGTGGCTACACCTTC. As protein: CASGTGSGGYTF.

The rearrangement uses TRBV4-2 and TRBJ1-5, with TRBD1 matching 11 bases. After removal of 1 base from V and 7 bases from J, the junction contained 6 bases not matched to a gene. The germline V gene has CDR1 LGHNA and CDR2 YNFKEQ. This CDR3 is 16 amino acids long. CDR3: CASSQVGTGGNQPQHF. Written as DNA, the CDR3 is TGTGCCAGCAGCCAAGTGGGGACAGGGGGTAACCAGCCCCAGCATTTT.

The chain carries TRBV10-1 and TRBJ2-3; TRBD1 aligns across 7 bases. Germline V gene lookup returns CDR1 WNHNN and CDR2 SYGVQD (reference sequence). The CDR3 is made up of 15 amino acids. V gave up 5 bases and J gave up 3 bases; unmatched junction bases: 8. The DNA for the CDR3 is TGCGCCAGCAGTCCTCGACAGGGTGGTACAGATACGCAGTATTTT. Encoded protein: CASSPRQGGTDTQYF.

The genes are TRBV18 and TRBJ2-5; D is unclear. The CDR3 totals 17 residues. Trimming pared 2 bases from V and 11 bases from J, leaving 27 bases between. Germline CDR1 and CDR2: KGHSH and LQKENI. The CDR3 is CASSPGIFDPRREEQYF. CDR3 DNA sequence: TGTGCCAGCTCACCAGGAATCTTTGATCCCCGCAGAGAGGAGCAGTACTTC.

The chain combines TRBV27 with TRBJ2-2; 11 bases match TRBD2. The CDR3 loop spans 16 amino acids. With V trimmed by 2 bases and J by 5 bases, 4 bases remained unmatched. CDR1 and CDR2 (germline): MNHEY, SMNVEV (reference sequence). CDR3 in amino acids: CASSLVPSGGTGELFF. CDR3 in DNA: TGTGCCAGCAGTTTAGTCCCTAGCGGGGGGACCGGGGAGCTGTTTTTT.

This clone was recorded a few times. The CDR3 bases are TGTGCCAGCTCACCAAAGACAGGGTCAGGTGAGCAGTTCTTC. Translated, it gives CASSPKTGSGEQFF. The J gene is TRBJ2-1, the V gene TRBV18; 7 bases match TRBD1. CDR1 KGHSH and CDR2 LQKENI come from the germline V gene. This CDR3 is built from 14 residues. V lost 2 bases and J lost 9; bases outside the gene matches: 7.

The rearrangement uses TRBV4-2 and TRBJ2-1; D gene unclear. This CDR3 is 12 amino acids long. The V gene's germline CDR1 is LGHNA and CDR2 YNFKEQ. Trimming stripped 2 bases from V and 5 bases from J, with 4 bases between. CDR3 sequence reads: CASSQINNEQFF. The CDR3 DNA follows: TGTGCCAGCAGCCAAATAAACAATGAGCAGTTCTTC.

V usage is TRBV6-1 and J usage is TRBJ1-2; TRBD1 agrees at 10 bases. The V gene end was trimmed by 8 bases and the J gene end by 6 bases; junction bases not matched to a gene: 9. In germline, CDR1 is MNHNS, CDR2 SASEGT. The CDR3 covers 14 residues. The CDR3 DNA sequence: TGTGCCAGCGACCGGGACAGGGGTTTCGATGGCTACACCTTC. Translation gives CASDRDRGFDGYTF.

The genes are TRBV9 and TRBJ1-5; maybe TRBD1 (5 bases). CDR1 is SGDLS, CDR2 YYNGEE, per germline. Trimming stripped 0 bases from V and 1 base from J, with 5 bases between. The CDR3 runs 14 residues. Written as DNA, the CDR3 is TGTGCCAGCAGCGTAGGGGGGAGCAATCAGCCCCAGCATTTT. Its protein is CASSVGGSNQPQHF.

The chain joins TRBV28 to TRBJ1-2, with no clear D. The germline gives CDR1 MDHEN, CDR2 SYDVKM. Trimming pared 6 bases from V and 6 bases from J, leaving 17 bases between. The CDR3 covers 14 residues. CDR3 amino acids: CASSPPHGVDGYTF. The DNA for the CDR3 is TGTGCCAGCAGCCCCCCGCACGGGGTTGATGGCTACACCTTC.

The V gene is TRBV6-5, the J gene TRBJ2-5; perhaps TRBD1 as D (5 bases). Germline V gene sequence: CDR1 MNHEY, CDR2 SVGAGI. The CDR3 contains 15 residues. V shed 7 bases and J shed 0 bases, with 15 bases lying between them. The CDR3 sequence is CASNPGGANQETQYF. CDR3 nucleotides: TGTGCCAGCAATCCGGGTGGGGCCAACCAAGAGACCCAGTACTTC.

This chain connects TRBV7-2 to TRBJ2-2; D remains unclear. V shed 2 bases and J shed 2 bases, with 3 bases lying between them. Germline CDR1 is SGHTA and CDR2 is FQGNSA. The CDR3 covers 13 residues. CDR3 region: CASSLRNTGELFF. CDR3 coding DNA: TGTGCCAGCAGCTTAAGAAACACCGGGGAGCTGTTTTTT. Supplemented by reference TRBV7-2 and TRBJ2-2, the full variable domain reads GAGVSQSPSNKVTEKGKDVELRCDPISGHTALYWYRQSLGQGLEFLIYFQGNSAPDKSGLPSDRFSAERTGGSVSTLTIQRTQQEDSAVYLCASSLRNTGELFFGEGSRLTVL.

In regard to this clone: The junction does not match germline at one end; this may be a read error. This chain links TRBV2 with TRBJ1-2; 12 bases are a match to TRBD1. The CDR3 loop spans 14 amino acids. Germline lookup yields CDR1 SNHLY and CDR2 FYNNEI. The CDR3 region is CASSGVWDRGPPLF. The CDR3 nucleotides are TGTGCCAGCAGTGGGGTTTGGGACAGGGGGCCCCCTCTCTTC.